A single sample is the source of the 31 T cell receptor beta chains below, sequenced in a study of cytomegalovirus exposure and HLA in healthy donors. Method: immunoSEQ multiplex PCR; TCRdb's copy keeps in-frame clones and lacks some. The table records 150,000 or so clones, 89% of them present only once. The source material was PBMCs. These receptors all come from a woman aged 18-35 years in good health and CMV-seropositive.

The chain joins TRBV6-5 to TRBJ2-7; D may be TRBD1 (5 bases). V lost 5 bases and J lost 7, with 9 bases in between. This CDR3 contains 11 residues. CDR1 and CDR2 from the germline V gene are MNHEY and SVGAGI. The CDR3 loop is CASSDRGEQYF. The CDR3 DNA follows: TGTGCCAGCAGTGACAGAGGAGAGCAGTACTTC.

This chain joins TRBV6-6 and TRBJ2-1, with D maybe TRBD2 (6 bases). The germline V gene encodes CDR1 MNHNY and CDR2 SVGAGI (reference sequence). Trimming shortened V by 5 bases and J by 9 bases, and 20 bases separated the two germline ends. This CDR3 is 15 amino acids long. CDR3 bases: TGTGCCAGCAGTCCCCCGGGACTTGCTCGAGGTGAGCAGTTCTTC. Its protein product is CASSPPGLARGEQFF.

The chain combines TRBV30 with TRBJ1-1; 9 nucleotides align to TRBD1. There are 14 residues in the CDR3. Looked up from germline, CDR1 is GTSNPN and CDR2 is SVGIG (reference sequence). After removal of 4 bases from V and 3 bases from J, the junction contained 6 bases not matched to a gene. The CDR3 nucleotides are TGTGCCTGGATGCCCGGGACAGGGCACACTGAAGCTTTCTTT. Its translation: CAWMPGTGHTEAFF. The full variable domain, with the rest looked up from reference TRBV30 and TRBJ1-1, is SQTIHQWPATLVQPVGSPLSLECTVEGTSNPNLYWYRQAAGRGLQLLFYSVGIGQISSEVPQNLSASRPQDRQFILSSKKLLLSDSGFYLCAWMPGTGHTEAFFGQGTRLTVV.

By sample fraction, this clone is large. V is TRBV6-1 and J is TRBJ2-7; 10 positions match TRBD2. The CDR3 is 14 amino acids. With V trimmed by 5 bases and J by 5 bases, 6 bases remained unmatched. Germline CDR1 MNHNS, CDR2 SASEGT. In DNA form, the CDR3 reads TGTGCCAGCAGTTGGGGGACTAGCGTGCACGAGCAGTACTTC. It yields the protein CASSWGTSVHEQYF.

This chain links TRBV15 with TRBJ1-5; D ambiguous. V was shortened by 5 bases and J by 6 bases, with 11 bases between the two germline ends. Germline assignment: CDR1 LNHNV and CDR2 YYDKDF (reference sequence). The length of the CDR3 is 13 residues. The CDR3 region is CATSPRGVQPQHF. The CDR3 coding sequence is TGTGCCACCAGCCCTCGCGGGGTTCAGCCCCAGCATTTT.

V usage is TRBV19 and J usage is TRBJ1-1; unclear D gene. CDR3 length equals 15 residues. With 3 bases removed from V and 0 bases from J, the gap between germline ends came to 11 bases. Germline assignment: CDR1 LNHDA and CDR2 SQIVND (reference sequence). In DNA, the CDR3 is TGTGCCAGTAGTATTCCACAGCTCATGAACACTGAAGCTTTCTTT. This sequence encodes CASSIPQLMNTEAFF.

This CDR3 is CASSPPGTGGGNTIYF. The CDR3 region has the DNA TGTGCCAGCTCACCACCCGGGACAGGGGGTGGAAACACCATATATTTT. The chain couples TRBV18 to TRBJ1-3; 11 bases map to TRBD1. J was trimmed by 3 bases and V by 0 bases; bases with no gene match: 1. Germline assignment: CDR1 KGHSH and CDR2 LQKENI. The CDR3 length is 16 residues. Full variable domain (outside the CDR3, taken from reference TRBV18 and TRBJ1-3): NAGVMQNPRHLVRRRGQEARLRCSPMKGHSHVYWYRQLPEEGLKFMVYLQKENIIDESGMPKERFSAEFPKEGPSILRIQQVVRGDSAAYFCASSPPGTGGGNTIYFGEGSWLTVV.

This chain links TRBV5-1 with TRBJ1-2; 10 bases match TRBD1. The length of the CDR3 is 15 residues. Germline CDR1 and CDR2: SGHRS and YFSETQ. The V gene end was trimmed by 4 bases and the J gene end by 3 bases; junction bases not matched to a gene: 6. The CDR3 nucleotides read TGCGCCAGCAGCGGCTCCGGGACAGGGGACTATGGCTACACCTTC. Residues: CASSGSGTGDYGYTF.

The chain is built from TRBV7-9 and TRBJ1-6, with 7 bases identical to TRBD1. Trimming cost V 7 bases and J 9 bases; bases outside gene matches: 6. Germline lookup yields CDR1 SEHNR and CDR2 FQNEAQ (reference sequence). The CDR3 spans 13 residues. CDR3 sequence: CASNIPGGSPLHF. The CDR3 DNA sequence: TGTGCCAGCAACATCCCAGGGGGTTCACCCCTCCACTTT.

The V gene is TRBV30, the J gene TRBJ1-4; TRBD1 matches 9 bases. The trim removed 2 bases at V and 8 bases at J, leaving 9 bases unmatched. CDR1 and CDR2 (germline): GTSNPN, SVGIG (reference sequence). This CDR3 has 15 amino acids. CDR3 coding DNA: TGTGCCTGGAGTCCCCCGGGACAGGGAAGCGAAAAACTGTTTTTT. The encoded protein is CAWSPPGQGSEKLFF.

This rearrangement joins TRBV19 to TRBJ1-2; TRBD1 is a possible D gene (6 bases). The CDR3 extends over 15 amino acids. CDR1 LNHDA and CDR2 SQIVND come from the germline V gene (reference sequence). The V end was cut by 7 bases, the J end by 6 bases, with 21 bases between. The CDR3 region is CASNPLRGGDDGYTF. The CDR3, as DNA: TGTGCCAGTAATCCCCTTAGGGGGGGCGACGATGGCTACACCTTC.

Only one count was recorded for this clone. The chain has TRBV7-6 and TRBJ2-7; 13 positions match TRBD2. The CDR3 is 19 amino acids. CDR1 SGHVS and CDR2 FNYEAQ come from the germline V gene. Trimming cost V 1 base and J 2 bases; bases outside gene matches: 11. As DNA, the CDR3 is TGTGCCAGCAGCTTAGGGCCGGGACTAGCGGGGACCCAAACCTACGAGCAGTACTTC. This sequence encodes CASSLGPGLAGTQTYEQYF. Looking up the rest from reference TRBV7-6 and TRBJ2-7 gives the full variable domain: GAGVSQSPRYKVTKRGQDVALRCDPISGHVSLYWYRQALGQGPEFLTYFNYEAQQDKSGLPNDRFSAERPEGSISTLTIQRTEQRDSAMYRCASSLGPGLAGTQTYEQYFGPGTRLTVT.

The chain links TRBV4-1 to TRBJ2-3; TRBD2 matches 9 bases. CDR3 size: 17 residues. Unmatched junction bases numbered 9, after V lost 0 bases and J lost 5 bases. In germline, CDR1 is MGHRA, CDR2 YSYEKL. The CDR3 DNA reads TGCGCCAGCAGCCAAGATTTTGCGGGGGGGCCGGGAGATACGCAGTATTTT. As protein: CASSQDFAGGPGDTQYF.

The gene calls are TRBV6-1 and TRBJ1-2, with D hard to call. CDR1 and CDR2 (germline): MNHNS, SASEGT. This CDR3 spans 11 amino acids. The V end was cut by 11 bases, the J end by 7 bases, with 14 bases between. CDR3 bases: TGTGCCTCCTATCTGGGCGCTGGCTACACCTTC. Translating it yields CASYLGAGYTF.

The CDR3 DNA sequence: TGTGCCAGCAGCTGGGACAGACACGAAGCTTTCTTT. This codes for CASSWDRHEAFF. The rearrangement links TRBV5-4 to TRBJ1-1, with 7 positions matching TRBD1. This CDR3 comprises 12 residues. Per the germline V gene, CDR1 is SGHNT and CDR2 is YYREEE (reference sequence). V lost 3 bases to trimming and J lost 8 bases; unmatched junction nucleotides: 4.

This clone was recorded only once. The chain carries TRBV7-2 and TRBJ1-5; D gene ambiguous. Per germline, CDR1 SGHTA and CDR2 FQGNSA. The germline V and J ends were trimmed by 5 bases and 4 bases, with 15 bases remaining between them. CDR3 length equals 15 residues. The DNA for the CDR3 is TGTGCCAGCAGCCCAGTGGTGGAGTTTAATCAGCCCCAGCATTTT. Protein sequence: CASSPVVEFNQPQHF.

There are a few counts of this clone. The CDR3 DNA sequence: TGTGCCAGCAGTTCGAGACTAGCGGGGGACTACGAGCAGTACTTC. This translates into CASSSRLAGDYEQYF. This chain joins TRBV27 and TRBJ2-7; 12 bases are a match to TRBD2. The CDR3 extends over 15 amino acids. J was trimmed by 3 bases and V by 4 bases; bases with no gene match: 4. CDR1 and CDR2 from the germline V gene are MNHEY and SMNVEV (reference sequence).

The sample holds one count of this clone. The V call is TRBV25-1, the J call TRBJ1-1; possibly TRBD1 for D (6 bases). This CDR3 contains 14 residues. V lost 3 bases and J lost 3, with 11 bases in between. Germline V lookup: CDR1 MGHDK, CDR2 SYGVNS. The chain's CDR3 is CASSETGVYTEAFF. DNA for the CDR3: TGTGCCAGCAGTGAGACAGGAGTTTACACTGAAGCTTTCTTT.

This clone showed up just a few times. The CDR3, as DNA: TGTGCCAGGACCGGGACAGCAAATTCACCCCTCCACTTT. Its translation is CARTGTANSPLHF. This rearrangement joins TRBV2 to TRBJ1-6; TRBD1 matches at 7 bases. Trimming at V came to 9 bases and at J to 7 bases, leaving 6 bases not matched to a gene. There are 13 residues in the CDR3. CDR1 SNHLY and CDR2 FYNNEI come from the germline V gene.

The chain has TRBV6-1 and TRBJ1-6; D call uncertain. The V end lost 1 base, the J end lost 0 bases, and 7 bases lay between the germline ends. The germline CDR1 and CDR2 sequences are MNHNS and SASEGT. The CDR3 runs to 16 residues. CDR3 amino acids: CASSEGEGSYNSPLHF. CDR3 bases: TGTGCCAGCAGTGAAGGGGAGGGCTCCTATAATTCACCCCTCCACTTT.

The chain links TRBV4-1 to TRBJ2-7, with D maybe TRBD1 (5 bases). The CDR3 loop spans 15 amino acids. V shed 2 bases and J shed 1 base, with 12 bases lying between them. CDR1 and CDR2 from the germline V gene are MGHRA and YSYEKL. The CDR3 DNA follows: TGCGCCAGCAGCCAACAGTCAGGGCTTTCCTACGAGCAGTACTTC. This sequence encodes CASSQQSGLSYEQYF.

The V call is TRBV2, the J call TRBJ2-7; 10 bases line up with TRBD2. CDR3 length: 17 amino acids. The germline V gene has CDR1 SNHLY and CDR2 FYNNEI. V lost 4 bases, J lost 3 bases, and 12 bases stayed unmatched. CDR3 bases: TGTGCCAGCAGTGGGTCCCTTAGCGGGGGGCCTCTCTACGAGCAGTACTTC. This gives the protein CASSGSLSGGPLYEQYF.

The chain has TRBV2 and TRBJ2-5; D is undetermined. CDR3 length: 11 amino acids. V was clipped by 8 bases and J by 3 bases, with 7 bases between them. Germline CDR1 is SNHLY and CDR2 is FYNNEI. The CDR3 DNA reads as TGTGCCAGCGAACTGGAAGAGACCCAGTACTTC. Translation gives CASELEETQYF.

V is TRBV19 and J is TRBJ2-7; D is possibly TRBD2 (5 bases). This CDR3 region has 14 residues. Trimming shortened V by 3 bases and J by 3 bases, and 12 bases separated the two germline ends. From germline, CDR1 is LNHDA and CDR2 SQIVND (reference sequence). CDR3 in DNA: TGTGCCAGTAGTATTCCCGGACGGGGCTACGAGCAGTACTTC. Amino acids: CASSIPGRGYEQYF.

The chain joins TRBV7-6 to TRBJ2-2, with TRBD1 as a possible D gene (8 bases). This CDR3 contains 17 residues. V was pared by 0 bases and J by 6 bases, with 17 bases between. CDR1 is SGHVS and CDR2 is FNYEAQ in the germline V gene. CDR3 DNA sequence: TGTGCCAGCAGCTTAGCCGGACAGGGAGGGTTGGCCGGGGAGCTGTTTTTT. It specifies CASSLAGQGGLAGELFF.

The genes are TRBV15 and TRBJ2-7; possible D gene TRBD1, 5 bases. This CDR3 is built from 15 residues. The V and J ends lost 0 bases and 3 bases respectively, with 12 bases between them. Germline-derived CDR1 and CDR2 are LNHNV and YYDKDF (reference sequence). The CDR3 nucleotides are TGTGCCACCAGCAGAGACCCCGACAGACGCTACGAGCAGTACTTC. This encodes CATSRDPDRRYEQYF.

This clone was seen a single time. The CDR3 loop reads CASSPTGTGELFF. The CDR3 region has the DNA TGCGCCAGCAGCCCGACAGGGACCGGGGAGCTGTTTTTT. V is TRBV4-1 and J is TRBJ2-2, with 7 nucleotides matching TRBD1. The CDR3 is 13 residues long. The V gene end was trimmed by 4 bases and the J gene end by 5 bases; junction bases not matched to a gene: 1. In germline, CDR1 is MGHRA, CDR2 YSYEKL.

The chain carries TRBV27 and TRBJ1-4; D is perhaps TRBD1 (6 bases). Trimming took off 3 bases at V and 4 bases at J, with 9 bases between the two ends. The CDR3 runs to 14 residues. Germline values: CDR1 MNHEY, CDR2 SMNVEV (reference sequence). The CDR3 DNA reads TGTGCCAGCAGTTTCCAGGGGAGTAATGAAAAACTGTTTTTT. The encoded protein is CASSFQGSNEKLFF.

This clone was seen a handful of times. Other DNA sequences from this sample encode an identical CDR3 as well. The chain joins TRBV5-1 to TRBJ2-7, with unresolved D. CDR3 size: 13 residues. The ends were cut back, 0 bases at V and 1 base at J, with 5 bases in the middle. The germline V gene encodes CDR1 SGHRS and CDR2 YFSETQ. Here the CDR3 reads CASSLAVSYEQYF. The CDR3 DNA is TGCGCCAGCAGCTTGGCGGTTTCCTACGAGCAGTACTTC.

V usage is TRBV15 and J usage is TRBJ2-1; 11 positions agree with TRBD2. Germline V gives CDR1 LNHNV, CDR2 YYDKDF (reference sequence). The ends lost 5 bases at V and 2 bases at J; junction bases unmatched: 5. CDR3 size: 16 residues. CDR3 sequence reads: CATSFTSGGPYNEQFF. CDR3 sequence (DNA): TGTGCCACCAGCTTCACTAGCGGGGGACCCTACAATGAGCAGTTCTTC.

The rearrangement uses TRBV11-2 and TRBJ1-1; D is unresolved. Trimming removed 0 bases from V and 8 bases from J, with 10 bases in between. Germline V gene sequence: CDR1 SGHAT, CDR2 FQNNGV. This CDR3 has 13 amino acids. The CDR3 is CASSLDQVSEAFF. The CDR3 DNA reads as TGTGCCAGCAGCTTAGATCAGGTCTCAGAAGCTTTCTTT. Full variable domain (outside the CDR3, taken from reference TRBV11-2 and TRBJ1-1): EAGVAQSPRYKIIEKRQSVAFWCNPISGHATLYWYQQILGQGPKLLIQFQNNGVVDDSQLPKDRFSAERLKGVDSTLKIQPAKLEDSAVYLCASSLDQVSEAFFGQGTRLTVV.